This entry features one T cell receptor beta chain sequence. Its antigen remains undetermined. The input lacks base qualities; no much larger clone sits a single base away. Donors were healthy HIV-negative adults with no recently reported acute infections or vaccinations. All donors were Caucasian adults living in Nashville, Tennessee, USA. In the unsorted samples, 90 million or so PBMCs were counted, and genomic DNA was extracted using the QIAamp DNA Blood Mini kit. After blood collection by leukapheresis, PBMCs were isolated using Ficoll-Histopaque density gradient centrifugation and then cryopreserved in the vapor phase of liquid nitrogen. The sample comes from a study of shared clonotypes between healthy human individuals (dated by TCRdb to about 2020). At the level of the whole study: The cohort comprised a couple of women and three men aged 18 to 49 years. To increase sequencing depth and limit assay-specific biases, different laboratories used diverse techniques to prepare libraries and sequence TCR repertoires. Between about 0.94 and 8.9 billion PBMCs per donor were obtained by leukapheresis. To estimate repertoire size and how much clonotypes are shared between individuals, the study performed deep sequencing of blood TCR repertoires from five healthy adults.

TCR CDR3 regions were amplified from genomic DNA by multiplex PCR using the deep immunoSEQ assay. Extracted genomic DNA from each cell subset was distributed evenly across all wells of several immunoSEQ 96-well plates, and each plate was treated as a replicate. For unsorted PBMC, about 300 ng of genomic DNA, equivalent to about 30,000 T cell genomes, went into each replicate PCR. Ten immunoSEQ deep assay plates were used to sequence the unsorted PBMC genomic DNA. The purified libraries were quantified using a Qubit 3.0 fluorometer, sized with a Bioanalyzer 2100, and then quantified again using the KAPA Library Quantification kit. Every immunoSEQ 96-well plate was sequenced on a separate single-read 150-cycle Illumina NextSeq 550 flow cell. As for how the authors treated the data: Because the immunoSEQ output included only junctional sequences and no quality scores, the filtering could not be the same as the filtering used for full-length reads. Sequences were annotated with PyIR, a Python wrapper for IgBLAST v1.9, using IMGT germline references to assign V/J genes and CDR3. Reads with weak V/J assignments (E-value above 1e-6), missing CDR3, stop codons, out-of-frame junctions, or ambiguous translated residues were removed. V3J clonotypes were defined as sequences sharing an identical inferred V gene, J gene, and CDR3 amino acid sequence. Percentage overlap between repertoires was calculated by dividing the number of shared unique clonotypes by the size of the smaller repertoire. Three approaches were used to assess repertoire richness: RTK rarefaction, the Chao1 estimator, and Recon v2.1 estimates of unobserved clonotypes. The table comes from immuneACCESS by way of TCRdb, which keeps in-frame sequences with V and J called. Part of the clones is missing from these tables; in studies checked, under half for an unresolved V gene and the rest for unknown reasons. V and J calls and clone size follow that table, whereas D and trimming were derived from the DNA. Within this sample are about half a million clones, with 79% of them counted one time only. The ten biggest clones cover roughly 13% of the sample.

The paper as a whole reports these results and caveats: Only blood was sampled, and tissue TCR repertoires likely differ from those in blood. Based on pairwise subsampling, the degree of clonotype sharing among donors was expected to be affected by sequencing depth. Because the study included a small number of donors, the genetic and exposure-history diversity represented was limited.

The origin of this receptor is a middle-aged woman in good health. Some clones in this sample may be carry-over from other donors' samples. The sequenced material came from PBMCs.

The CDR3 reads as follows: CASSLGLAGELVEQYF. The DNA sequence is as follows: TGTGCCAGCAGTTTGGGACTAGCGGGAGAATTGGTCGAGCAGTACTTC. The rearranged segments are TRBV28 and TRBJ2-7; TRBD2 fits 14 bases in the junction. Germline trimming amounts to 3 bases on V and 6 bases on J, with 7 as the count of junction bases outside the gene matches. Counted from cysteine to phenylalanine, this CDR3 has 16 amino acids. Only CDR3 DNA remains: 48 bases, in frame from the first base. According to the germline V gene, CDR1 reads MDHEN and CDR2 reads SYDVKM.